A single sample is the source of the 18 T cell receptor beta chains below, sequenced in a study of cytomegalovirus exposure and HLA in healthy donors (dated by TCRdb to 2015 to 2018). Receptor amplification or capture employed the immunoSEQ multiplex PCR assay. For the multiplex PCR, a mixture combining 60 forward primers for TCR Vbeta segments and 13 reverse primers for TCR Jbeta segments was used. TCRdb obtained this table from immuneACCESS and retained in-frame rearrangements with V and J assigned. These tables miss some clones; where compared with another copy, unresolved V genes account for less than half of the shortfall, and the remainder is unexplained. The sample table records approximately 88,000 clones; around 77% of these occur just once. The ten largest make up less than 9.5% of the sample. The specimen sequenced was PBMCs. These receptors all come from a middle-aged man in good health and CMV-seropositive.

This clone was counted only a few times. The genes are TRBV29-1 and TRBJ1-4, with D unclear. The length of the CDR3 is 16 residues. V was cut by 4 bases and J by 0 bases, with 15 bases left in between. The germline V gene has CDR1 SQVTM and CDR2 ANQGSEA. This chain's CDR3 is CSVGGLADSTNEKLFF. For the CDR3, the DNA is TGCAGCGTTGGAGGGTTGGCAGACTCAACTAATGAAAAACTGTTTTTT.

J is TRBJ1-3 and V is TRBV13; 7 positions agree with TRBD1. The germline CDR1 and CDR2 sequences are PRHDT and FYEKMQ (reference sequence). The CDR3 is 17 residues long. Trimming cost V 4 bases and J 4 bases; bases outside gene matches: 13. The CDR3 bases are TGTGCCAGCAGCTCCGCTAGCAGGGGGAGCTCCGGAAACACCATATATTTT. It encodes CASSSASRGSSGNTIYF.

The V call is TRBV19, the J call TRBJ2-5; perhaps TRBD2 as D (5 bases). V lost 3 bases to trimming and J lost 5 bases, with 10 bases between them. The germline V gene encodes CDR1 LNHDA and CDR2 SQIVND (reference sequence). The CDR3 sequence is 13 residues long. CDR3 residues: CASSIGQRETQYF. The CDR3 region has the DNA TGTGCCAGTAGTATCGGGCAGCGGGAGACCCAGTACTTC.

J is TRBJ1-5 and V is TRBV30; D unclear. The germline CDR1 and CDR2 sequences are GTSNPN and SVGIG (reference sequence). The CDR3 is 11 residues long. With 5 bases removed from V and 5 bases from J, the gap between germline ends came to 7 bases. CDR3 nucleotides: TGTGCCTGGGGAGAGGATCAGCCCCAGCATTTT. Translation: CAWGEDQPQHF.

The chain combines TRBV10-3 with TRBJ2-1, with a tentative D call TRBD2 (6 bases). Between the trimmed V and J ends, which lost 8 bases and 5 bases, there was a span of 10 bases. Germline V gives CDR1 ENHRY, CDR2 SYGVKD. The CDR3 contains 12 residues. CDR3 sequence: CAIRGGDNEQFF. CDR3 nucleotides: TGTGCCATCCGCGGAGGGGACAATGAGCAGTTCTTC.

The CDR3 bases are TGTGCCAGCGAGGGGGGGAATCAGCCCCAGCATTTT. Its protein is CASEGGNQPQHF. The rearrangement links TRBV7-9 to TRBJ1-5; D is perhaps TRBD1 (6 bases). Germline V lookup: CDR1 SEHNR, CDR2 FQNEAQ (reference sequence). V was pared by 8 bases and J by 4 bases, with 9 bases between. CDR3 length: 12 residues.

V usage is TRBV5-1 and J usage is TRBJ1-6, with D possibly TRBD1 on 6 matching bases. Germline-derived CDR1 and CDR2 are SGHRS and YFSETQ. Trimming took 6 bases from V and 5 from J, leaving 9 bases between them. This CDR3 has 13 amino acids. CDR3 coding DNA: TGCGCCAGCAAGAGGGGGAATAATTCACCCCTCCACTTT. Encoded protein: CASKRGNNSPLHF.

CDR3: CASSPLQSSYEQYF. Here the CDR3 DNA reads TGTGCCAGCTCACCACTACAGAGCTCCTACGAGCAGTACTTC. The chain couples TRBV18 to TRBJ2-7; D is undetermined. Trimming removed 1 base at V and 0 bases at J, with 7 bases between. CDR3 length equals 14 residues. The germline V gene encodes CDR1 KGHSH and CDR2 LQKENI.

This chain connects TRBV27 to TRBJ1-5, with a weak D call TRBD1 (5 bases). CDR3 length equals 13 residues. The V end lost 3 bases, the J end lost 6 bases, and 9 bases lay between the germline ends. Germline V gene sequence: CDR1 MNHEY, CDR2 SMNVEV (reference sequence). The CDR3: CASSFGGGQPQHF. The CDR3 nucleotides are TGTGCCAGCAGTTTTGGGGGGGGTCAGCCCCAGCATTTT.

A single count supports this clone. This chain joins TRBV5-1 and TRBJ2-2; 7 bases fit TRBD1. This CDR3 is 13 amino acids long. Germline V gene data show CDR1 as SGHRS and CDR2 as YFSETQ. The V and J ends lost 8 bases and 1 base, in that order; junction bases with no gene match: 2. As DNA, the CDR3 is TGCGCCAGTAGACAGGGGAACACCGGGGAGCTGTTTTTT. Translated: CASRQGNTGELFF.

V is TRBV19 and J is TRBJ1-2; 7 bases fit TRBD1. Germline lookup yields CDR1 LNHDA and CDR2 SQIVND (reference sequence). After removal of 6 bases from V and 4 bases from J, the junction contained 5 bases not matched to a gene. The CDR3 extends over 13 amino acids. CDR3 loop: CASRPTGTYGYTF. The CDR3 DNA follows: TGTGCCAGTAGACCGACAGGGACCTATGGCTACACCTTC.

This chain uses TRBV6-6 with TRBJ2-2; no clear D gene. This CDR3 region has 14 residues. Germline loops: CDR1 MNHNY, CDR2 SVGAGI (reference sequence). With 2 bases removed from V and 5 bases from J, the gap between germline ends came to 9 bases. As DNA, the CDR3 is TGTGCCAGCAGTTACGTCCGGTCGACCGGGGAGCTGTTTTTT. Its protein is CASSYVRSTGELFF.

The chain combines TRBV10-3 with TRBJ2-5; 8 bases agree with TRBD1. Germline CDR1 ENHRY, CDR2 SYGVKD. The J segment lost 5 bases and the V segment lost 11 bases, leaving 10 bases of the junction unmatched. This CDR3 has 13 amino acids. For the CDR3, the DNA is TGTGCCGTAGGACAGGGATTTAGGGAGACCCAGTACTTC. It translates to CAVGQGFRETQYF.

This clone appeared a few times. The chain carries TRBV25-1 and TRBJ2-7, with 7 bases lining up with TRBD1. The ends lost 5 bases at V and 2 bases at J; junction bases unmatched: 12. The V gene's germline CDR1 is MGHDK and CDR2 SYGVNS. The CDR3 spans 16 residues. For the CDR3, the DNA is TGTGCCAGCAGTCCCCAGACAGGGAGTTTACCCTACGAGCAGTACTTC. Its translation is CASSPQTGSLPYEQYF.

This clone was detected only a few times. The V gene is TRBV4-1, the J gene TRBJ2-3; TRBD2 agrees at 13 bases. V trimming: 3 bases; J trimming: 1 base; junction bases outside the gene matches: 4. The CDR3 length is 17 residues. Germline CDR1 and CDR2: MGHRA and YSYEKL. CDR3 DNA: TGCGCCAGCAGCCATCCCGGGACTAGCGGGGGCACAGATACGCAGTATTTT. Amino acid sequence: CASSHPGTSGGTDTQYF.

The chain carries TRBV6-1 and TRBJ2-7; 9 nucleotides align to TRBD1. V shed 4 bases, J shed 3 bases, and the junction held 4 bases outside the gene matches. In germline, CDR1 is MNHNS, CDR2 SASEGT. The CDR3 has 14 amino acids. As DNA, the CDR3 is TGTGCCAGCAGTGCAACAGGGGGCTTCTACGAGCAGTACTTC. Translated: CASSATGGFYEQYF.

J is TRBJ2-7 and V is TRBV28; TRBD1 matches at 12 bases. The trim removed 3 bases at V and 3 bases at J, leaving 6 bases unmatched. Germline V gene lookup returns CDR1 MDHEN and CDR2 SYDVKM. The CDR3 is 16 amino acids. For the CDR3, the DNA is TGTGCCAGCAGTTTCCGAGGGACAGGGGGCCTCTACGAGCAGTACTTC. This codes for CASSFRGTGGLYEQYF.

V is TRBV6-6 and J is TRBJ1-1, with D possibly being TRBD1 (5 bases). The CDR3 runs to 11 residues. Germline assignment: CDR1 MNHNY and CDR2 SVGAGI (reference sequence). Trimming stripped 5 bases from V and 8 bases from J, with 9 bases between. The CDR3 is CASSNRTEAFF. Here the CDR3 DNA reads TGTGCCAGCAGTAACAGGACAGAAGCTTTCTTT.